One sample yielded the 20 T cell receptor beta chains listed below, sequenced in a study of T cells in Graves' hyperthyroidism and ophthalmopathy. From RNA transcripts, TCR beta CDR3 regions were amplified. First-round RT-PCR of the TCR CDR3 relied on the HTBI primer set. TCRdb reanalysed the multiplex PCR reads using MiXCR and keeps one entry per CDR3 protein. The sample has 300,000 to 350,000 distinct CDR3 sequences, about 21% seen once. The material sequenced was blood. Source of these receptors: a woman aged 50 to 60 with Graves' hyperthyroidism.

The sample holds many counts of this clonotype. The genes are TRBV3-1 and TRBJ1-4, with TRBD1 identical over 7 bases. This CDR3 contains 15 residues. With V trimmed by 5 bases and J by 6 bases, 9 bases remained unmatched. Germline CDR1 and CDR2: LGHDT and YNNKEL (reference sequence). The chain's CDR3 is CASSAQGRADEKLFF. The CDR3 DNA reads TGTGCCAGCAGCGCACAGGGGAGGGCGGATGAAAAACTGTTTTTT.

The DNA of the CDR3 is TGCAGTGCTAGAGAATTGGGCCTTCAAGAGACCCAGTACTTC. Translation gives CSARELGLQETQYF. The V call is TRBV20-1, the J call TRBJ2-5; D gene unclear. Looked up from germline, CDR1 is DFQATT and CDR2 is SNEGSKA (reference sequence). CDR3 size: 14 residues. Trimming left V 0 bases short and J 2 bases short, with 10 bases between.

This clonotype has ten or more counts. The CDR3 DNA follows: TGTGCCAGCGAGACAGGGACTGAAGCTTTCTTT. As protein: CASETGTEAFF. The gene calls are TRBV10-3 and TRBJ1-1; 7 bases match TRBD1. The CDR3 is made up of 11 amino acids. Losses at the gene ends were 10 bases for V and 5 bases for J; bases not matched to a gene: 4. From germline, CDR1 is ENHRY and CDR2 SYGVKD.

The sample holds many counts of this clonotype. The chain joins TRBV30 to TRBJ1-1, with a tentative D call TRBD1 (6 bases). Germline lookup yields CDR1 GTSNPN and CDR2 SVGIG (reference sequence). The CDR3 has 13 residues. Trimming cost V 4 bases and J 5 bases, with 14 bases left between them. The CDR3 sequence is CAWTGDYGTEAFF. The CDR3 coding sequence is TGTGCCTGGACAGGGGATTACGGAACTGAAGCTTTCTTT. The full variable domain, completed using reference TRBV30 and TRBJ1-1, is SQTIHQWPATLVQPVGSPLSLECTVEGTSNPNLYWYRQAAGRGLQLLFYSVGIGQISSEVPQNLSASRPQDRQFILSSKKLLLSDSGFYLCAWTGDYGTEAFFGQGTRLTVV.

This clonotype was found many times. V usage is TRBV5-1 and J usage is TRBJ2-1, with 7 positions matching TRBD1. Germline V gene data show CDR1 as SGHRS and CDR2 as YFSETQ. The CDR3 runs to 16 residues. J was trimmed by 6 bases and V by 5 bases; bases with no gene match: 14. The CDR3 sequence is CASRGVQGVLGNEQFF. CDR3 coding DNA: TGCGCCAGCAGAGGGGTGCAGGGGGTACTTGGCAATGAGCAGTTCTTC.

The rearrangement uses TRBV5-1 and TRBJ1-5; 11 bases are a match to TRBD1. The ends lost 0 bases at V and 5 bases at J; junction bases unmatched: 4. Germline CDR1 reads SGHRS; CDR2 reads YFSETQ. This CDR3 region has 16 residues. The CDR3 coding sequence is TGCGCCAGCAGCTTGGCCGGGACAGGGGGGCATCAGCCCCAGCATTTT. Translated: CASSLAGTGGHQPQHF.

CDR3 amino acids: CASSQDLGQGAQHF. The CDR3 DNA reads as TGCGCCAGCAGCCAAGATTTAGGGCAGGGCGCCCAGCATTTT. V and J are TRBV4-1 and TRBJ1-5; possibly TRBD1 for D (5 bases). Looked up from germline, CDR1 is MGHRA and CDR2 is YSYEKL. CDR3 length: 14 residues. Deletions cut 0 bases from V and 11 bases from J, with 14 bases between.

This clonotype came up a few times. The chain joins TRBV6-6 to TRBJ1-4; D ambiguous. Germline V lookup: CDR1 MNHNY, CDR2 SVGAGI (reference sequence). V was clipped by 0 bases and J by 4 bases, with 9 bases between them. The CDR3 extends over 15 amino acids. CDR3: CASSYSFKDNEKLFF. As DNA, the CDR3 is TGTGCCAGCAGTTACTCGTTCAAGGATAATGAAAAACTGTTTTTT.

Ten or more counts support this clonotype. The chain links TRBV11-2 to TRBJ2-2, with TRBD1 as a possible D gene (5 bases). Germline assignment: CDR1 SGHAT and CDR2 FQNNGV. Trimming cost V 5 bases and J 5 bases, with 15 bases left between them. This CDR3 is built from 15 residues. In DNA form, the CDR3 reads TGTGCCAGCAGCGGACGGGCAGGGAAGACCGGGGAGCTGTTTTTT. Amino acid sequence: CASSGRAGKTGELFF.

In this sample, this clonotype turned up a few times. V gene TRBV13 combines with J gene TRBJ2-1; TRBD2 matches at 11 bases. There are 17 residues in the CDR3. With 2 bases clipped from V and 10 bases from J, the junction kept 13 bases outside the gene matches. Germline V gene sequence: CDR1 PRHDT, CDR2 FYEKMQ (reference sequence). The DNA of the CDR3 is TGTGCCAGCAGCTTAAGGCTAGCGGGAGGAATTCAAAGCGAGCAGTTCTTC. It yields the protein CASSLRLAGGIQSEQFF.

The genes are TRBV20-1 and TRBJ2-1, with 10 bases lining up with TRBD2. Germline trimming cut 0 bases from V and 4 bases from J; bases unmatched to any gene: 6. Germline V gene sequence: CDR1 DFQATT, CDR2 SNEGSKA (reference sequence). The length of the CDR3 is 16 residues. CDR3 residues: CSARDPGTSVYNEQFF. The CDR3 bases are TGCAGTGCTAGAGATCCCGGGACTAGCGTATACAATGAGCAGTTCTTC.

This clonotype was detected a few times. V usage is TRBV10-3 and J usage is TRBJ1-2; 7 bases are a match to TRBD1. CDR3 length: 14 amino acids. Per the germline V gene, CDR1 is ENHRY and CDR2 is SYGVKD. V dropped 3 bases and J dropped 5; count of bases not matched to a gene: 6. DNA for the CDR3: TGTGCCATCAGTGAAAGGACAGGCCATTATGGCTACACCTTC. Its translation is CAISERTGHYGYTF.

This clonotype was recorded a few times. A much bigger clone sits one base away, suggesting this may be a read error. CDR3 protein: CASNFKQAGEKLFF. DNA for the CDR3: TGTGCCAGCAACTTCAAGCAGGCGGGAGAAAAACTGTTTTTT. V is TRBV28 and J is TRBJ1-4; no definite D call. The CDR3 covers 14 residues. V lost 7 bases, J lost 8 bases, and 17 bases lay in between. Looked up from germline, CDR1 is MDHEN and CDR2 is SYDVKM.

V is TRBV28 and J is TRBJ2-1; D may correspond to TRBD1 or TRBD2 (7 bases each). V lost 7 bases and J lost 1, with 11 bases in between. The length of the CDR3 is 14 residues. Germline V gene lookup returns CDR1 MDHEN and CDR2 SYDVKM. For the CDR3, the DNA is TGTGCCAGCAAGCAGGGGGGGTCCTACAATGAGCAGTTCTTC. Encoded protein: CASKQGGSYNEQFF.

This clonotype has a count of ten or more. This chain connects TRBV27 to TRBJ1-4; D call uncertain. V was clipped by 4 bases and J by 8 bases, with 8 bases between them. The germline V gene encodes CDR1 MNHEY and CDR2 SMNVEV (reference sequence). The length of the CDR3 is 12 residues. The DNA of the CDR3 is TGTGCCAGCAGTTCCCTCTCCGAAAAACTGTTTTTT. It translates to CASSSLSEKLFF. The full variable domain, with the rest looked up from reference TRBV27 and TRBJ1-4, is EAQVTQNPRYLITVTGKKLTVTCSQNMNHEYMSWYRQDPGLGLRQIYYSMNVEVTDKGDVPEGYKVSRKEKRNFPLILESPSPNQTSLYFCASSSLSEKLFFGSGTQLSVL.

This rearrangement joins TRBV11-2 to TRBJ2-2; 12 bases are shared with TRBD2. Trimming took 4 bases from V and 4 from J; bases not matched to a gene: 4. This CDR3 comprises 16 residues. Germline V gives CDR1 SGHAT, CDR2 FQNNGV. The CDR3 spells CASSYGLAGLTGELFF. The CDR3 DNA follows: TGTGCCAGCAGCTACGGACTAGCGGGACTCACCGGGGAGCTGTTTTTT.

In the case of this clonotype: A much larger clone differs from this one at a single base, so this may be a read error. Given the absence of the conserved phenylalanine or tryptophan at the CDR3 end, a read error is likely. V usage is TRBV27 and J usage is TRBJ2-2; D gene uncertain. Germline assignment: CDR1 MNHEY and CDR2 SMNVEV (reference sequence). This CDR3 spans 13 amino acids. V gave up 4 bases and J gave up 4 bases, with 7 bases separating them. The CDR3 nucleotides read TGTGCCAGCAGTTACGTGATCACCGGGGAGCTGTTTCTT. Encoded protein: CASSYVITGELFL.

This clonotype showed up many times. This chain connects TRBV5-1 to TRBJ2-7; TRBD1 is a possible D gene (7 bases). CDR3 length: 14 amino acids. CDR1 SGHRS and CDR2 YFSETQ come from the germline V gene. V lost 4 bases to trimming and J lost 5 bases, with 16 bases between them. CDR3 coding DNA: TGCGCCAGCAGCCGGGGGACAGTCAATGACGAGCAGTACTTC. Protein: CASSRGTVNDEQYF.

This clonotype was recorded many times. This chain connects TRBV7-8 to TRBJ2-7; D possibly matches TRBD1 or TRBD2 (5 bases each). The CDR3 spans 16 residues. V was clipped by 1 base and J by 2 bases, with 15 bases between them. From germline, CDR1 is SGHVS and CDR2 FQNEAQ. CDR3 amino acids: CASSLDALWGTYEQYF. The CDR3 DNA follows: TGTGCCAGCAGCTTAGACGCACTTTGGGGGACCTACGAGCAGTACTTC.

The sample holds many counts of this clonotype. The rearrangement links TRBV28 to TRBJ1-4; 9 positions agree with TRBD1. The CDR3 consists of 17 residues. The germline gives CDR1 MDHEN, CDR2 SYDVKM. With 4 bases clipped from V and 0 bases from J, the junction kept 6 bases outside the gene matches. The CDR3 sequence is CASSSEGQGTTNEKLFF. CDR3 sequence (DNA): TGTGCCAGCAGTTCCGAGGGACAGGGTACAACTAATGAAAAACTGTTTTTT. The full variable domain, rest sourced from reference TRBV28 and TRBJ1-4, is DVKVTQSSRYLVKRTGEKVFLECVQDMDHENMFWYRQDPGLGLRLIYFSYDVKMKEKGDIPEGYSVSREKKERFSLILESASTNQTSMYLCASSSEGQGTTNEKLFFGSGTQLSVL.